Below are 2 T cell receptor beta chains sequenced from a single sample in a study of T cell repertoires in cytomegalovirus infection. Via MiXCR, TCRdb re-called the reads, giving one row per CDR3 protein. The data contain approximately 770,000 distinct CDR3 sequences, almost 30% of them singletons. Antigens of these TCRs are unknown. The sequenced sample was cultured CD8+ T cells from PBMCs, obtained from culture after CMV antigen stimulation. These receptors all come from a human donor in good health (CMV status not recorded). Some clones in this sample may be carry-over from other donors' samples.

Note on this clonotype: One end of the junction does not line up with germline, which may come from a read error. The chain recombines TRBV4-3 with TRBJ2-3; 9 nucleotides line up with TRBD1. Germline lookup yields CDR1 LGHNA and CDR2 YSLEER. The CDR3 length is 14 residues. CDR3 nucleotides: TGCGCCAGCAGCCAAGATCTGGACAGGGGCCCCTTTTCATTT. Amino acid sequence: CASSQDLDRGPFSF.

The genes are TRBV4-1 and TRBJ1-2, with D possibly matching TRBD1 (5 bases). Germline assignment: CDR1 MGHRA and CDR2 YSYEKL. V was shortened by 1 base and J by 6 bases, with 12 bases between the two germline ends. This CDR3 is 14 amino acids long. The CDR3 loop is CASSQGGGSDGYTF. CDR3 DNA sequence: TGCGCCAGCAGCCAAGGGGGGGGGAGCGATGGCTACACCTTC.